These 11 T cell receptor beta chains share one sample of origin, sequenced in a study of OX40 agonist ivuxolimab in advanced cancers. TCRdb's copy holds only in-frame clones and misses some; the assay was immunoSEQ multiplex PCR. In the table there are 80,000 to 100,000 clones, roughly 90% of which are singletons. The sequences come from CD4+ or CD8+ T cells sorted from blood, collected in a trial of the OX40 agonist ivuxolimab. Every receptor here comes from an adult with an advanced solid tumor such as melanoma, head and neck, liver or kidney cancer.

The chain carries TRBV27 and TRBJ2-5; no clear D gene. The CDR3 consists of 15 residues. Germline V gene data show CDR1 as MNHEY and CDR2 as SMNVEV (reference sequence). Trimming shortened V by 2 bases and J by 5 bases, and 15 bases separated the two germline ends. CDR3 bases: TGTGCCAGCAGTTTAAATTATGACCAGATGGAGACCCAGTACTTC. It specifies CASSLNYDQMETQYF.

Note on this clone: The sample carries other DNA sequences with the same CDR3. This chain joins TRBV4-3 and TRBJ2-7; D possibly corresponds to TRBD1 (5 bases). The CDR3 runs 14 residues. CDR1 LGHNA and CDR2 YSLEER come from the germline V gene. Deletions cut 0 bases from V and 2 bases from J, with 8 bases between. The CDR3 bases are TGCGCCAGCAGCCAAGACACAGGTCCCTACGAGCAGTACTTC. Protein: CASSQDTGPYEQYF.

The gene calls are TRBV9 and TRBJ2-1; 8 bases match TRBD2. The V and J ends lost 0 bases and 9 bases, in that order; junction bases with no gene match: 2. CDR3 length: 13 residues. CDR1 is SGDLS and CDR2 is YYNGEE in the germline V gene. The CDR3 DNA follows: TGTGCCAGCAGCGTAGTAGCGGGGAGTGAGCAGTTCTTC. Amino acids: CASSVVAGSEQFF.

This chain connects TRBV2 to TRBJ1-4, with 9 bases identical to TRBD1. The V and J ends lost 10 bases and 8 bases, in that order; junction bases with no gene match: 8. Per the germline V gene, CDR1 is SNHLY and CDR2 is FYNNEI. The CDR3 is 13 residues long. CDR3 protein: CATLGTGNEKLFF. The DNA for the CDR3 is TGTGCCACCTTGGGGACAGGGAACGAAAAACTGTTTTTT.

This chain joins TRBV28 and TRBJ2-3; D is perhaps TRBD1 (7 bases). Germline loops: CDR1 MDHEN, CDR2 SYDVKM. V dropped 7 bases and J dropped 0 bases, with 11 bases sitting between them. The CDR3 extends over 14 amino acids. The CDR3 spells CASKTGTSTDTQYF. The CDR3 DNA follows: TGTGCCAGCAAGACAGGGACTAGCACAGATACGCAGTATTTT. The full variable domain, in which reference TRBV28 and TRBJ2-3 provide the parts outside the CDR3, is DVKVTQSSRYLVKRTGEKVFLECVQDMDHENMFWYRQDPGLGLRLIYFSYDVKMKEKGDIPEGYSVSREKKERFSLILESASTNQTSMYLCASKTGTSTDTQYFGPGTRLTVL.

This clone has only one observation. The chain has TRBV7-2 and TRBJ2-3; D is unresolved. V was pared by 4 bases and J by 5 bases, with 7 bases between. The CDR3 has 12 amino acids. Germline CDR1 SGHTA, CDR2 FQGNSA. CDR3 coding DNA: TGTGCCAGCAGCTCTAAGGGAGATACGCAGTATTTT. This codes for CASSSKGDTQYF.

The chain couples TRBV6-1 to TRBJ1-2; 10 nucleotides align to TRBD1. Germline-derived CDR1 and CDR2 are MNHNS and SASEGT. J was trimmed by 12 bases and V by 6 bases; bases with no gene match: 1. This CDR3 is built from 10 residues. Written as DNA, the CDR3 is TGTGCCAGCAGCGACAGGGGGCACACCTTC. This gives the protein CASSDRGHTF.

This clone was seen only once. The genes are TRBV5-4 and TRBJ1-6; 8 positions match TRBD1. V lost 4 bases, J lost 7 bases, and 7 bases stayed unmatched. The CDR3 is 15 residues long. CDR1 is SGHNT and CDR2 is YYREEE in the germline V gene (reference sequence). The CDR3 protein is CASSTRQGHNSPLHF. CDR3 nucleotide sequence: TGTGCCAGCAGCACGAGACAGGGGCACAATTCACCCCTCCACTTT.

Here the CDR3 DNA reads TGCGCCAGCAGCTTTGACGGAAAGCAAGAGACCCAGTACTTC. Encoded protein: CASSFDGKQETQYF. The chain is built from TRBV5-1 and TRBJ2-5; no reliable D call. V was clipped by 2 bases and J by 2 bases, with 10 bases between them. The germline gives CDR1 SGHRS, CDR2 YFSETQ. The CDR3 has 14 amino acids.

The gene calls are TRBV5-4 and TRBJ2-7, with TRBD2 matching 10 bases. The V gene end was trimmed by 5 bases and the J gene end by 1 base; junction bases not matched to a gene: 9. The V gene's germline CDR1 is SGHNT and CDR2 YYREEE (reference sequence). The CDR3 is 16 residues long. The CDR3 reads CASSLGPSGRSYEQYF. CDR3 DNA sequence: TGTGCCAGCAGTCTGGGCCCTAGCGGGAGATCCTACGAGCAGTACTTC.

The chain is built from TRBV10-3 and TRBJ1-3; D call uncertain. Trimming stripped 0 bases from V and 0 bases from J, with 6 bases between. There are 15 residues in the CDR3. From germline, CDR1 is ENHRY and CDR2 SYGVKD. The CDR3 protein is CAISESQSSGNTIYF. CDR3 nucleotide sequence: TGTGCCATCAGTGAGTCGCAGAGCTCTGGAAACACCATATATTTT.